This T cell receptor (beta chain) was captured by sequencing in a study of blood T cell repertoires in COVID-19. The protocol was immunoSEQ multiplex PCR, while the TCRdb copy is restricted to in-frame clones and leaves out a portion. The sample includes about 190,000 clones, 70% to 90% of them seen just once. The origin of this receptor is a human donor in a cohort sampled during active COVID-19. Sample: peripheral blood.

The CDR3, as DNA: TGTGCCAGCAGCTTGGGGGCTAGCGGGTCCGTGAATGAGCAGTTCTTC. Translating it yields CASSLGASGSVNEQFF. The rearrangement uses TRBV5-4 and TRBJ2-1; 8 bases match TRBD2. The CDR3 has 16 residues. The germline V gene has CDR1 SGHNT and CDR2 YYREEE (reference sequence). V was pared by 0 bases and J by 7 bases, with 9 bases of the junction left unmatched.